This T cell receptor (beta chain) was captured by sequencing in a study of blood T cells in healthy people across ages. Study-level points and caveats: Donor CMV infection status was unknown, possibly confounding age-related changes in expanded clonotypes.

Combining a sample-barcoded 5' primer with a J-beta primer mix, a second PCR ran for roughly 7 to 12 cycles. Carrying 12 random nucleotides, a template-switch adaptor labeled each individual cDNA molecule. MiXCR, run by TCRdb on the 5' RACE reads, gives a single entry per CDR3 protein. The profile shows roughly 560,000 distinct CDR3 sequences, approximately 25% of them singletons. J lost 3 bases, V lost 3 bases, and 2 bases had no gene match. This CDR3 comprises 14 residues. The germline V gene has CDR1 SGHTA and CDR2 FQGTGA. The sample holds a few counts of this clonotype. The antigen remains unidentified. This sample also appeared in a second study, on T cells of mothers and their children. From that paper: Around 3.2 million TCR beta reads per child versus over 9 million per mother.

This receptor was identified in a boy younger than 18 in good health. Sequencing used blood. The chain uses TRBV7-3 and TRBJ1-1, with 9 bases lining up with TRBD1. The CDR3 nucleotides read TGTGCCAGCAGCTTTGACAGGGGGGACACTGAAGCTTTCTTT. This gives the protein CASSFDRGDTEAFF.